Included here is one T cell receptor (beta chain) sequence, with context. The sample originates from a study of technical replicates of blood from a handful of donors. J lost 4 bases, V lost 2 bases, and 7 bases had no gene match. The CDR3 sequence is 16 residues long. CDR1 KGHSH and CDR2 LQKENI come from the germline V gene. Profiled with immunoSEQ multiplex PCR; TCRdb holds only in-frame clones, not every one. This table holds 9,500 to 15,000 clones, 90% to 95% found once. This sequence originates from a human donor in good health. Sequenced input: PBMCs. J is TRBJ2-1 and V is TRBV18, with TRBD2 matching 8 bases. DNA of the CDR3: TGTGCCAGCTCACCAGAGAATAGCGGGATATACAATGAGCAGTTCTTC. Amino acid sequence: CASSPENSGIYNEQFF.